This T cell receptor beta chain appears in the sequencing data of a study of cytomegalovirus exposure and HLA in healthy donors. The study's findings and limits: Rarity marked most TCR sequences, yet some public TCRs occurred in many donors.

This PCR relied on a set of 60 Vbeta primers and 13 Jbeta primers. The method was immunoSEQ multiplex PCR; TCRdb's version includes in-frame clones alone and lacks a portion of them. The table lists around 100,000 clones, around 70% of them singletons, with around 4.8% in the top ten. Points on this clone: Antigen: not known.

The sequence was collected from a young man in good health and CMV-seropositive. The sample was PBMCs.

The CDR3 DNA reads TGTGCCAGCAGCCAGAAACCAGGGGGCGCCCGATATGGCTACACCTTC. Its translation: CASSQKPGGARYGYTF. The genes are TRBV28 and TRBJ1-2, with 8 nucleotides matching TRBD1. The CDR3 runs 16 residues. CDR1 is MDHEN and CDR2 is SYDVKM in the germline V gene. J was trimmed by 5 bases and V by 6 bases; bases with no gene match: 14.